This T cell receptor beta chain was found in a study of CD8 T cells in ankylosing spondylitis. TCRdb called the 5' RACE reads again in MiXCR, with one record for every CDR3 protein. The table includes a few hundred thousand distinct CDR3 sequences, 20% to 25% detected once. This clonotype was picked up a small number of times. Between the trimmed V and J ends, which lost 2 bases and 4 bases, there was a span of 11 bases. This CDR3 has 14 amino acids. From germline, CDR1 is SGHNT and CDR2 YYREEE (reference sequence). The V and J genes are TRBV5-4 and TRBJ2-3, with D unresolved. The receptor comes from a female donor with ankylosing spondylitis or in good health (not recorded which). The material sequenced was blood, either unsorted or a sorted T cell fraction (not recorded which). In DNA form, the CDR3 reads TGTGCCAGCAGCTTCGAGACCGGAGCAGATACGCAGTATTTT. It translates to CASSFETGADTQYF.